This T cell receptor (beta chain) was sequenced during a study of blood T cell repertoires in COVID-19. In the study overall: Acute and convalescent COVID-19 specimens originated in the United States, Italy and Spain.

The germline V gene encodes CDR1 LNHDA and CDR2 SQIVND (reference sequence). The V end was cut by 3 bases, the J end by 4 bases, with 10 bases between. This CDR3 comprises 14 residues. Authors' data handling: Estimates of nucleated cell counts were drawn from the amplification of reference gene primers. The protocol was immunoSEQ multiplex PCR, while the TCRdb copy is restricted to in-frame clones and leaves out a portion. The D gene and trimming were derived from the DNA, and the V and J assignments and clone size from that table. The sample consists of more than 250,000 clones, around 87% of them appearing once.

Sequenced sample: peripheral blood. This chain joins TRBV19 and TRBJ1-3, with D perhaps matching TRBD1 (5 bases). The receptor was derived from a middle-aged man with active or convalescent COVID-19. The CDR3 DNA reads TGTGCCAGTAGTATCGGCTCAGGGGGAAACACCATATATTTT. It is translated as CASSIGSGGNTIYF.